This T cell receptor beta chain comes out of a study of blood T cells in healthy people across ages. PCR was performed a second time for roughly 7 to 12 cycles using a sample-barcoded 5' primer and a J-beta primer mix. One entry per CDR3 protein, called by TCRdb with MiXCR from the 5' RACE reads. This sample has hundreds of thousands of distinct CDR3 sequences, with around 46% found just once. Trimming took off 6 bases at V and 6 bases at J, with 15 bases between the two ends. The CDR3 runs 13 residues. Germline V CDR1 and CDR2: SNHLY, FYNNEI. The sequenced material came from blood. The source of this sequence is a woman aged 55-70 years in good health. The V and J genes are TRBV2 and TRBJ2-7; TRBD1 might be the D (7 bases). The CDR3 DNA sequence: TGTGCCAGCAGGATCGCGCAGGGGGGCGAGCAGTACTTC. It translates to CASRIAQGGEQYF.